This TCR beta chain was sequenced in a study of T cell changes during pregnancy in multiple sclerosis. Per germline, CDR1 SGHRS and CDR2 YFSETQ. The CDR3 extends over 15 amino acids. A word on this clone: A read error may account for a junction end that differs from germline.

TCRdb's copy holds only in-frame clones and misses some; the assay was immunoSEQ multiplex PCR. The table has 90,000 to 120,000 clones, around 90% seen once. The chain is built from TRBV5-1 and TRBJ1-2, with D perhaps matching TRBD1 (5 bases). The receptor was derived from a female donor in good health, enrolled as a control in a pregnancy study. The specimen was peripheral blood, collected in the third trimester of pregnancy. In nucleotides, the CDR3 is TGCGCCAGCAACTTGGGTGGAGTCAGGGCCTATGGCTACACCTTC. Protein product: CASNLGGVRAYGYTF.